This T cell receptor (beta chain) was captured in a study of blood T cell repertoires in COVID-19. Whole-study context: The United States, Italy and Spain supplied acute and convalescent COVID-19 samples.

CDR1 is SGHDN, CDR2 FVKESK, per germline. Trimming removed 11 bases at V and 4 bases at J, with 23 bases between. This CDR3 comprises 15 residues. The table came from immunoSEQ multiplex PCR; TCRdb's copy has only in-frame clones and leaves some out. Seen here are 100,000 to 120,000 clones, roughly 82% observed once, and the top ten hold approximately 15%. The clonotype comes from a woman aged 60-75 years with acute or convalescent COVID-19. Sequencing used peripheral blood. This sequence joins TRBV14 and TRBJ1-2, with D possibly TRBD1 on 6 matching bases. As DNA, the CDR3 is TGTGCCTCTCCCGGTAGGGGGTTTTCGGGCTATGGCTACACCTTC. This sequence encodes CASPGRGFSGYGYTF.